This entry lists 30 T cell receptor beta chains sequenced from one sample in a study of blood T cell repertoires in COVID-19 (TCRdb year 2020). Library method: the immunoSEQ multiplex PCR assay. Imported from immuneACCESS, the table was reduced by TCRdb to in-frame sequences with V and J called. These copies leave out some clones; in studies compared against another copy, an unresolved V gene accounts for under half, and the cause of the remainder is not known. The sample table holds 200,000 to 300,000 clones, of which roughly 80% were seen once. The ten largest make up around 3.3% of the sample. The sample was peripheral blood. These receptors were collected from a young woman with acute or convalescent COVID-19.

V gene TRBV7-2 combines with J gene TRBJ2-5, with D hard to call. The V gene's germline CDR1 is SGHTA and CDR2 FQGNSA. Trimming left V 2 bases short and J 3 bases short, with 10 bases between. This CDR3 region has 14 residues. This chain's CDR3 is CASSLQVREETQYF. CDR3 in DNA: TGTGCCAGCAGCTTACAGGTCCGAGAAGAGACCCAGTACTTC.

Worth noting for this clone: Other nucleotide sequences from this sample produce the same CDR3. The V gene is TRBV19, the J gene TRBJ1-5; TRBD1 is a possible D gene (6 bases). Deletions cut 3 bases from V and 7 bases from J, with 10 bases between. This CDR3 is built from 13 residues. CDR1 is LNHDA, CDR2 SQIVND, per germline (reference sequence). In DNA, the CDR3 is TGTGCCAGTAGTATTCCAGGGGACCAGCCCCAGCATTTT. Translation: CASSIPGDQPQHF.

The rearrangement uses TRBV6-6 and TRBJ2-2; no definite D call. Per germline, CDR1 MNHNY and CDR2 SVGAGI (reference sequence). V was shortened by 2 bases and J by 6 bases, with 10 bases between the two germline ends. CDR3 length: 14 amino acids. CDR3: CASSYAVAAGELFF. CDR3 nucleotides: TGTGCCAGCAGTTACGCGGTAGCTGCCGGGGAGCTGTTTTTT.

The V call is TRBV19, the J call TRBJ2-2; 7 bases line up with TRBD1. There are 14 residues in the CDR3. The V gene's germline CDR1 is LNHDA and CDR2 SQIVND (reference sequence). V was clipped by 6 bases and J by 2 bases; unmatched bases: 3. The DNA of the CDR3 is TGTGCCAGTAGCGGGACAGCCAACACCGGGGAGCTGTTTTTT. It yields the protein CASSGTANTGELFF.

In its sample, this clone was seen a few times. The CDR3 reads CATSRGQGGETQYF. In DNA, the CDR3 is TGTGCCACCAGTAGGGGACAGGGCGGGGAGACCCAGTACTTC. The chain has TRBV24-1 and TRBJ2-5, with TRBD1 matching 9 bases. V trimming: 6 bases; J trimming: 5 bases; junction bases outside the gene matches: 6. This CDR3 contains 14 residues. Germline V gene sequence: CDR1 KGHDR, CDR2 SFDVKD.

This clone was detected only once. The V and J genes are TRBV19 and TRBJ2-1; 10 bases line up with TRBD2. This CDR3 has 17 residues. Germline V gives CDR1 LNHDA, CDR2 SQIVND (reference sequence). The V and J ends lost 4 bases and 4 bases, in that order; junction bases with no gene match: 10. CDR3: CASSTNPGLAAYNEQFF. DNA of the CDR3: TGTGCCAGTAGTACCAATCCCGGACTAGCGGCGTACAATGAGCAGTTCTTC.

For the CDR3, the DNA is TGTGCCAGCAGCATTCAAAACACCTTTAGCAATCAGCCCCAGCATTTT. Residues: CASSIQNTFSNQPQHF. V usage is TRBV5-6 and J usage is TRBJ1-5; D uncertain. The V end was cut by 4 bases, the J end by 0 bases, with 14 bases between. The CDR3 contains 16 residues. CDR1 SGHDT and CDR2 YYEEEE come from the germline V gene.

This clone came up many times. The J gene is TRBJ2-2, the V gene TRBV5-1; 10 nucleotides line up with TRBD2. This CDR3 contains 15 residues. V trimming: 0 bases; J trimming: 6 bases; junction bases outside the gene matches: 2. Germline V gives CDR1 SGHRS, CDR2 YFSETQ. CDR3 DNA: TGCGCCAGCAGCTTGGTGGGACTAGCGTCCGGGGAGCTGTTTTTT. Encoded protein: CASSLVGLASGELFF.

CDR3 region: CASSYQAGGTDTQYF. The CDR3 bases are TGTGCCAGCAGTTACCAAGCGGGGGGTACAGATACGCAGTATTTT. This chain uses TRBV6-5 with TRBJ2-3; 9 nucleotides align to TRBD2. The germline V gene encodes CDR1 MNHEY and CDR2 SVGAGI. V lost 2 bases, J lost 3 bases, and 3 bases stayed unmatched. The CDR3 contains 15 residues.

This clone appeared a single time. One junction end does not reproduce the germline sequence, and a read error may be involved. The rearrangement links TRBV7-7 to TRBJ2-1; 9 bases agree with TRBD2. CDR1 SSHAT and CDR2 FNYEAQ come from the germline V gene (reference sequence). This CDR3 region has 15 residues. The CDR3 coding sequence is TGTGCTAGCAGCTCTACTAGCGGGCCCTACAATGAGCAGTTCTTC. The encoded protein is CASSSTSGPYNEQFF. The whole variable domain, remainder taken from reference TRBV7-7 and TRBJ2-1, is GAGVSQSPRYKVTKRGQDVTLRCDPISSHATLYWYQQALGQGPEFLTYFNYEAQPDKSGLPSDRFSAERPEGSISTLTIQRTEQRDSAMYRCASSSTSGPYNEQFFGPGTRLTVL.

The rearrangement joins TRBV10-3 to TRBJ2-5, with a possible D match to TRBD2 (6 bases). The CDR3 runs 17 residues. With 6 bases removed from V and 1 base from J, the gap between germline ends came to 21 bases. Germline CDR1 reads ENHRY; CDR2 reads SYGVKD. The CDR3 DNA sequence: TGTGCCATCAGCCGAGGGGTGGGCGGGAACTTCCAAGAGACCCAGTACTTC. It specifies CAISRGVGGNFQETQYF.

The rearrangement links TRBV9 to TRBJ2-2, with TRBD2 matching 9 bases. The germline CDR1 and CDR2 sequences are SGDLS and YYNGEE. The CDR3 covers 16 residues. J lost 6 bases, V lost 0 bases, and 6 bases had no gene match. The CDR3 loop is CASSVVGSGGPGELFF. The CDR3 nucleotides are TGTGCCAGCAGCGTAGTCGGTAGCGGGGGCCCCGGGGAGCTGTTTTTT.

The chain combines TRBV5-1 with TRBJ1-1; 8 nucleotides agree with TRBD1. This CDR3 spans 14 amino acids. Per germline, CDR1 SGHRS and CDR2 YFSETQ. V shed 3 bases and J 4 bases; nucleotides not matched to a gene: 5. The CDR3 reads CASSSGGPSTEAFF. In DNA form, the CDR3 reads TGCGCCAGCAGCTCAGGGGGCCCCTCCACTGAAGCTTTCTTT. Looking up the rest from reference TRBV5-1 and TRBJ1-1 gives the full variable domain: KAGVTQTPRYLIKTRGQQVTLSCSPISGHRSVSWYQQTPGQGLQFLFEYFSETQRNKGNFPGRFSGRQFSNSRSEMNVSTLELGDSALYLCASSSGGPSTEAFFGQGTRLTVV.

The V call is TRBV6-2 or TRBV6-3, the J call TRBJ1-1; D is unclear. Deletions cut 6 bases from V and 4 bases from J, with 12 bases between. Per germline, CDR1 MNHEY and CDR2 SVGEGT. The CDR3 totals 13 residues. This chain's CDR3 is CASSQDSGTEAFF. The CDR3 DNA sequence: TGTGCCAGCAGCCAGGACTCGGGCACTGAAGCTTTCTTT.

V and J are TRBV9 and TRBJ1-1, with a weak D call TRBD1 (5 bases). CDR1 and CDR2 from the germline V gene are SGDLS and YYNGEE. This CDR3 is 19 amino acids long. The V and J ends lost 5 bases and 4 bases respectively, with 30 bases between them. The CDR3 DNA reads TGTGCCAGCAGTCCGGTTTCCCGGAGCCCGATTGGGGGAGGCACTGAAGCTTTCTTT. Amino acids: CASSPVSRSPIGGGTEAFF.

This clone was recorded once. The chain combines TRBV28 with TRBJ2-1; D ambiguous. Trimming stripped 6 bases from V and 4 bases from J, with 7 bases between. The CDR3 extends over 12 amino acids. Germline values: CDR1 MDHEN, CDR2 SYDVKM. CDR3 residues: CASRLGYNEQFF. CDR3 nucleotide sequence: TGTGCCAGCAGGCTAGGTTACAATGAGCAGTTCTTC.

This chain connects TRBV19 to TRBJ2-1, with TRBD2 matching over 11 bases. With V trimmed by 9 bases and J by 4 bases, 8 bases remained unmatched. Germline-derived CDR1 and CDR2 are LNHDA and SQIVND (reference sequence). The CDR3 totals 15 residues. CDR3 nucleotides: TGTGCCAGCCGCACCCTAGCGGGAGGTTACAATGAGCAGTTCTTC. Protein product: CASRTLAGGYNEQFF.

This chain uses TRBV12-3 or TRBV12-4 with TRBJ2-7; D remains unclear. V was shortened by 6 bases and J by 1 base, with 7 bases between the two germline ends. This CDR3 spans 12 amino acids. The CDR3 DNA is TGTGCCAGCAGCCAGGCGTCCTACGAGCAGTACTTC. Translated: CASSQASYEQYF.

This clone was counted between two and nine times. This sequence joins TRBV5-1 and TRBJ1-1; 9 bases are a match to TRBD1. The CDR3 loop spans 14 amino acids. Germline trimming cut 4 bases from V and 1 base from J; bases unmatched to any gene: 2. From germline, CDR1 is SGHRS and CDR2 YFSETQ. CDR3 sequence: CASSDRGKNTEAFF. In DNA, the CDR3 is TGCGCCAGCAGCGACAGGGGGAAGAACACTGAAGCTTTCTTT. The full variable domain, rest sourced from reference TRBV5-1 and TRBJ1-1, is KAGVTQTPRYLIKTRGQQVTLSCSPISGHRSVSWYQQTPGQGLQFLFEYFSETQRNKGNFPGRFSGRQFSNSRSEMNVSTLELGDSALYLCASSDRGKNTEAFFGQGTRLTVV.

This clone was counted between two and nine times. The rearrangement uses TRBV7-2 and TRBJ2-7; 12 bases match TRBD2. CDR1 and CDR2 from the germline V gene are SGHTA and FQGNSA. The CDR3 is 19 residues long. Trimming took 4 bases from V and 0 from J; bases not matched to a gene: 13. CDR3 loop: CASSSHWWTSGMSSYEQYF. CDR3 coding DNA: TGTGCCAGCAGCTCACACTGGTGGACTAGCGGGATGAGCTCCTACGAGCAGTACTTC.

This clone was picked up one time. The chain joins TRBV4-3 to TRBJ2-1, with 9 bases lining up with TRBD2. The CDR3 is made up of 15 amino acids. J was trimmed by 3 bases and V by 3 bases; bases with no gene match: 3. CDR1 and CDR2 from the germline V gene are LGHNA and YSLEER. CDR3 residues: CASSQLAGNYNEQFF. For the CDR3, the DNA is TGCGCCAGCAGCCAGCTAGCGGGAAACTACAATGAGCAGTTCTTC.

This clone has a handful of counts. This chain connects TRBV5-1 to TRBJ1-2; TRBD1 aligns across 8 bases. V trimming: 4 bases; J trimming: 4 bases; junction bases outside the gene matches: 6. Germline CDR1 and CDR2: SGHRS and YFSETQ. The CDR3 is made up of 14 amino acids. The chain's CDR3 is CASSGGTGTYGYTF. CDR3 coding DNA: TGCGCCAGCAGCGGAGGGACAGGAACCTATGGCTACACCTTC.

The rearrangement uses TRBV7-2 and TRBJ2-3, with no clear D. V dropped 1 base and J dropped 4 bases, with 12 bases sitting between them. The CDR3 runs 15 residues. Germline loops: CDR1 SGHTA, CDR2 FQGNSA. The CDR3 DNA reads TGTGCCAGCAGCTTAGGGGCCGTTATTCCAGATACGCAGTATTTT. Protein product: CASSLGAVIPDTQYF.

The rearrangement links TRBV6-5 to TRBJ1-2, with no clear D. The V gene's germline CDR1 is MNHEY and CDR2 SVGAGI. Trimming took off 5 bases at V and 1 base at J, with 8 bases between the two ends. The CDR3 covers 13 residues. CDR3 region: CASSTGSNYGYTF. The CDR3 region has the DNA TGTGCCAGCAGTACGGGGAGTAACTATGGCTACACCTTC.

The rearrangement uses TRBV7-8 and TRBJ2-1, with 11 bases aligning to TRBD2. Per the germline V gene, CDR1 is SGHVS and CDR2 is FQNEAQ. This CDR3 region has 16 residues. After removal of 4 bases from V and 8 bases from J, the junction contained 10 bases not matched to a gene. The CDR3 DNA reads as TGTGCCAGCAGCTCTCATCATATGGGACTAGCGGATGAGCAGTTCTTC. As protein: CASSSHHMGLADEQFF.

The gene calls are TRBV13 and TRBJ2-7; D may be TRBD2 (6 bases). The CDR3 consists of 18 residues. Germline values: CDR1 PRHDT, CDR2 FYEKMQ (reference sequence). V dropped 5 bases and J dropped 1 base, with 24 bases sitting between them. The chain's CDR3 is CASSPRSGGIGLSYEQYF. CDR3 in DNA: TGTGCCAGCAGCCCCCGATCTGGCGGGATAGGCCTATCCTACGAGCAGTACTTC.

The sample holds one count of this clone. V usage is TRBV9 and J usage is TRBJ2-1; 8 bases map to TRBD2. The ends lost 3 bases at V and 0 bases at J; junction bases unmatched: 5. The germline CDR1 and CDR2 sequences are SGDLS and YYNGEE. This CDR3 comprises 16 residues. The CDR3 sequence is CASSAPGTSSYNEQFF. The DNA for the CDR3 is TGTGCCAGCAGCGCCCCGGGGACTAGCTCCTACAATGAGCAGTTCTTC. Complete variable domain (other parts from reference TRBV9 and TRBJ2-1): DSGVTQTPKHLITATGQRVTLRCSPRSGDLSVYWYQQSLDQGLQFLIQYYNGEERAKGNILERFSAQQFPDLHSELNLSSLELGDSALYFCASSAPGTSSYNEQFFGPGTRLTVL.

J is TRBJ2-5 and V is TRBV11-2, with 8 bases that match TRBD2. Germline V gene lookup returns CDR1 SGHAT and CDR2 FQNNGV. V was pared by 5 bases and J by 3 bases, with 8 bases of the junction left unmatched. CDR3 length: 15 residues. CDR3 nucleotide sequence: TGTGCCAGCAGCCGAAGACTAGCGAATGAAGAGACCCAGTACTTC. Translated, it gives CASSRRLANEETQYF.

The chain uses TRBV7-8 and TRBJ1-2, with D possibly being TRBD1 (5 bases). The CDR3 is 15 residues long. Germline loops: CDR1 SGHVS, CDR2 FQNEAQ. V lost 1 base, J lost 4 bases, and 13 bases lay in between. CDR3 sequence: CASSLEGSGGYGYTF. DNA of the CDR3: TGTGCCAGCAGCTTAGAAGGGTCCGGGGGCTATGGCTACACCTTC.

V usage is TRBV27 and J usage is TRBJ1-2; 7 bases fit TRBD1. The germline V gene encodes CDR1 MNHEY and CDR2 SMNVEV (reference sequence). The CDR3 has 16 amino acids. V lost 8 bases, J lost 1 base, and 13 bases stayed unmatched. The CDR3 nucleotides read TGTGCCAGCCGCAGCCAGGGGGGTTCCATTAACTATGGCTACACCTTC. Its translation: CASRSQGGSINYGYTF.